These T cell receptor beta chains were read from a single sample in a study of shared clonotypes between healthy human individuals. Method: immunoSEQ multiplex PCR; TCRdb's copy keeps in-frame clones and lacks some. The table has approximately 240,000 clones, approximately 65% seen once. Sequenced input: memory CD4+ T cells sorted from blood. These receptors were taken from a man younger than 45 in good health. CDR3s include the opening cysteine and the closing phenylalanine or tryptophan. Each record gives: V gene, clone size, CDR3 length, D gene, J gene, CDR3 DNA, CDR3 protein. A D gene is named only where the DNA matches it firmly. Clone sizes are given selectively: once, few, many, or a class where the clone is expanded.

TRBV7-2	-	13	-	TRBJ1-5	TGTGCCAGCAGCCCAACTTATATTCAGCCCCAGCATTTT	CASSPTYIQPQHF
TRBV18	-	16	TRBD1	TRBJ1-4	TGTGCCAGCTCACCAGGGGGACAGCTCTATAATGAAAAACTGTTTTTT	CASSPGGQLYNEKLFF
TRBV5-5	-	16	-	TRBJ2-3	TGTGCCAGCAGCTTAGCTGGGGGCCCGAGCACAGATACGCAGTATTTT	CASSLAGGPSTDTQYF
TRBV27	many	15	-	TRBJ1-1	TGTGCCAGCAGTTCATCCTCCCCGCCTCGGAACAAAGCTTTCTTT	CASSSSSPPRNKAFF
TRBV11-2	few	15	-	TRBJ2-4	TGTGCCAGCAGCTTAGCTAGCCCAGCCAAAAACATTCAGTACTTC	CASSLASPAKNIQYF
TRBV18	-	18	TRBD2	TRBJ2-1	TGTGCCAGCTCACAAAAAATAAGCGGGGGATTCTCCTACAATGAGCAGTTCTTC	CASSQKISGGFSYNEQFF
TRBV2	-	14	-	TRBJ1-5	TGTGCCAGCAGCCAGGAAGGAGGCAATCAGCCCCAGCATTTT	CASSQEGGNQPQHF
TRBV28	once	14	TRBD1	TRBJ2-1	TGTGCCAGCAGTTCCGGACAGGGCTACAATGAGCAGTTCTTC	CASSSGQGYNEQFF
TRBV5-1	few	14	-	TRBJ2-7	TGCGCCAGCAGCTTGTCGGGGGGCCCCTACGAGCAGTACTTC	CASSLSGGPYEQYF
TRBV5-4	-	15	-	TRBJ1-2	TGTGCCAGCAGCTTGGGGGGGACGGAGAACTATGGCTACACCTTC	CASSLGGTENYGYTF
TRBV7-2	-	14	-	TRBJ2-1	TGTGCCAGCAGCTTGAATGGCCTTGGCGATGAGCAGTTCTTC	CASSLNGLGDEQFF
TRBV28	-	14	-	TRBJ2-7	TGTGCCAGCGCCCTGCCAGGGCAAACCTACGAGCAGTACTTC	CASALPGQTYEQYF
TRBV7-3	-	17	TRBD1	TRBJ2-2	TGTGCCAGCAGCTTTTCTCGGGACAGGGGATTAATTGGGGAGCTGTTTTTT	CASSFSRDRGLIGELFF
TRBV28	few	11	-	TRBJ1-1	TGTGCCAGCACAGCAACCAATGAAGCTTTCTTT	CASTATNEAFF
TRBV5-6	-	15	-	TRBJ2-1	TGTGCCAGCAACCTTAGGATTGGACAGCACAATGAGCAGTTCTTC	CASNLRIGQHNEQFF
TRBV5-1	-	16	TRBD2	TRBJ2-5	TGCGCCAGCAGCTTGGGTTGGGGCGGGAGATTTGAGACCCAGTACTTC	CASSLGWGGRFETQYF
TRBV2	-	14	-	TRBJ2-5	TGTGCCAGCAGCAACGGAGGGGAACAAGAGACCCAGTACTTC	CASSNGGEQETQYF
TRBV29-1	-	15	-	TRBJ2-5	TGCAGCTTCCTGGGTAAGGGGGGAGGACAAGAGACCCAGTACTTC	CSFLGKGGGQETQYF
TRBV2	-	18	TRBD1	TRBJ2-3	TGTGCCAGCAGTCCTACTGTGTGGGACAGGAGGTTCACAGATACGCAGTATTTT	CASSPTVWDRRFTDTQYF
TRBV5-1	-	15	TRBD2	TRBJ2-1	TGCGCCAGCAGCTTCGGGAGGTTAGGCAACAATGAGCAGTTCTTC	CASSFGRLGNNEQFF
TRBV2	-	12	-	TRBJ2-5	TGTGCCAGCAGTTCCATGGAAGAGACCCAGTACTTC	CASSSMEETQYF
TRBV30	-	15	-	TRBJ1-5	TGTGCCTGGAGTGTCAGTCACCTGCCGGATCAGCCCCAGCATTTT	CAWSVSHLPDQPQHF